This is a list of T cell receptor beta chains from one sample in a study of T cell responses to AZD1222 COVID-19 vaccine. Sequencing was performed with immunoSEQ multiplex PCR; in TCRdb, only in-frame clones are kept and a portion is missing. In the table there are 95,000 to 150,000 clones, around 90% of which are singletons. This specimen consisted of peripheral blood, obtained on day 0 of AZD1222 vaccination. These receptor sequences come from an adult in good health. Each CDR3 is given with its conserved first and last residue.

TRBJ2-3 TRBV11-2 CASSFHRGRLDTQYF
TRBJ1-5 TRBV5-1 CASSPDSRLNQPQHF
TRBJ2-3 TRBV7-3 CASGQEVWTDTQYF
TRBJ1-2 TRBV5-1 CASSPTGALTGYTF
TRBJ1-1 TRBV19 CASTREATGLNTEAFF
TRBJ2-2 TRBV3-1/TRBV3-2 CASSRTGQAGELFF
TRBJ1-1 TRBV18 CASSPSAAANTEAFF
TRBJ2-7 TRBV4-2 CASSQDGPKTYEQYF
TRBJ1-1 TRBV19 CASSMGRAHMNTEAFF
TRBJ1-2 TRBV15 CATSQDGVFGYTF
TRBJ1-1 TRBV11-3 CASSLDPDRSEAFF
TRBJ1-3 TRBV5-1 CASSFGSPSSGNTIYF
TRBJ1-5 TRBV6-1 CASSEARGANSNQPQHF
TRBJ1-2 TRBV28 CATPGTGGSRDYGYTF
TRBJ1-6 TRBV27 CASSLYAGSSYNSPLHF
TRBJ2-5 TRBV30 CAWRDRGRETQYF
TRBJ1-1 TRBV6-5 CASATDRVNTEAFF
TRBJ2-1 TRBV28 CASSPPAGLYNEQFF
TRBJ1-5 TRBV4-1 CASSPLGTDFGNQPQHF
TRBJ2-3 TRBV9 CASSDSGGASTDTQYF
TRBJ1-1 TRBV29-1 CSLEGGTGPEAFF
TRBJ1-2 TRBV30 CAWAGQVPNYGYTF
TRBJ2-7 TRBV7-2 CASSLRRDSYEQYF
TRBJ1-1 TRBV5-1 CASSRWVVAVNTEAFF
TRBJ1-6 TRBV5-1 CASCKGPSSYNSPLHF
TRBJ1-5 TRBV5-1 CASSLGQGRTKEPQHF
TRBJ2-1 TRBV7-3 CASSPFPGQGIYNEQFF
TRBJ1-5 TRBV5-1 CASSLDGNQPQHF
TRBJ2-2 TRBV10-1 CASSESGPGRTGELFF
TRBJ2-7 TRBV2 CASSEYEQYF
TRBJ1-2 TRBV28 CASSSLGDGYTF
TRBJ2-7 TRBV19 CASSIASPSYEQYF
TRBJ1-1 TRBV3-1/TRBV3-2 CASSHRTNTEAFF
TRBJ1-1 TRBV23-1 CASSQSTGMNTEAFF
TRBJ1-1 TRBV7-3 CASSSTGFTEAFF
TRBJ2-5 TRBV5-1 CASSGGGGTQETQYF
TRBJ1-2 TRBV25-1 CASSALGSRGGFGYGYTF
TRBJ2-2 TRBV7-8 CASSLGVPGTGELFF
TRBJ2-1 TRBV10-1 CASSSLGTGDYNEQFF
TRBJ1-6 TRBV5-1 CASSLTGDPYNSPLHF
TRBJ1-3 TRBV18 CASSPPGGSGNTIYF
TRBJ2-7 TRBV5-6 CASSLNGDEQYF
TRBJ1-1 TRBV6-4 CASSRGENTEAFF
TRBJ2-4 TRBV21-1 CASSRVAGLAKNIQYF
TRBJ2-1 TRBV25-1 CASSESGPRNNEQFF
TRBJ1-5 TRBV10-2 CASSVGSATQPQHF
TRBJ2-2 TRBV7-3 CASSFFPGELFF
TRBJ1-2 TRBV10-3 CAISGAANYGYTF
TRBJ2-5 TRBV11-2 CASSLAGRAGAQYF
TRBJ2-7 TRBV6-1 CASSEASSEGYEQYF
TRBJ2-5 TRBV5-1 CASSLEGHQETQYF
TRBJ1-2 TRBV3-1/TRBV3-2 CASSQAGQGNYGYTF
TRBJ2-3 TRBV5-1 CASSPGTDSRDTQYF